A single T cell receptor beta chain is shown here with its context. The antigen is undetermined. The data are from a study of T-cell reconstitution after alpha-beta-depleted transplantation in children. Findings of the study overall: By one year post-transplant, T-cell counts and diversity largely arose from T cells that were newly produced. Alpha-beta T cells present about two months after transplant were reported to originate from several hundred expanded graft clones. The origin of high day-60 TCRbeta diversity in some patients lay in surviving recipient T cells and thymic progenitors.

During its preparation, the TCRbeta library received unique molecular identifiers. One entry per CDR3 protein, called by TCRdb with MiXCR from the PCR reads. The sample holds fewer than 750,000 distinct CDR3 sequences, over 25% seen once. The ends were cut back, 3 bases at V and 1 base at J, with 13 bases in the middle. The CDR3 contains 15 residues. In germline, CDR1 is SGHRS, CDR2 YFSETQ. This material consisted of PBMCs, taken before TCRalphabeta/CD19-depleted stem cell transplant. The clonotype originates from a boy under two years old with Wiskott-Aldrich syndrome, due to receive a stem cell transplant. This rearrangement joins TRBV5-1 to TRBJ2-5; tentative D call: TRBD2 (5 bases). CDR3 DNA: TGCGCCAGCAGCTCCCAAGGCCTAGCCCAAGAGACCCAGTACTTC. This translates into CASSSQGLAQETQYF.